These 14 T cell receptor beta chains were all obtained from the same sample, sequenced in a study of prognosis after radiotherapy for stage I lung cancer. Genomic DNA served as the source from which two-round multiplex PCR generated TCR beta CDR3 amplicons. The first PCR round targeted every TRBV and TRBJ gene with specific primers. TCRdb called the multiplex PCR reads again in MiXCR, with one record for every CDR3 protein. The profile shows tens of thousands of distinct CDR3 sequences, around 24% of them singletons. Specimen: PBMCs, collected before or after stereotactic body radiation therapy (not recorded which). The receptors shown here come from a donor aged 50 or older with non-small cell lung cancer.

This clonotype was counted many times. The J gene is TRBJ2-2, the V gene TRBV6-1; D is unclear. Germline V gene data show CDR1 as MNHNS and CDR2 as SASEGT. CDR3 length: 14 residues. The V and J ends lost 5 bases and 4 bases respectively, with 11 bases between them. CDR3 DNA: TGTGCCAGCAGTCTTTCAGGTTTCACCGGGGAGCTGTTTTTT. Translation: CASSLSGFTGELFF.

This clonotype showed up many times. The chain combines TRBV4-1 with TRBJ2-2; TRBD2 aligns across 9 bases. The CDR3 contains 17 residues. The ends lost 1 base at V and 4 bases at J; junction bases unmatched: 7. CDR1 and CDR2 from the germline V gene are MGHRA and YSYEKL. The CDR3 nucleotides read TGCGCCAGCAGCCAAGTCGGCGGGAGGGCTGGCACCGGGGAGCTGTTTTTT. As protein: CASSQVGGRAGTGELFF.

At least ten counts were recorded for this clonotype. This chain connects TRBV18 to TRBJ2-1; TRBD2 agrees at 15 bases. Germline loops: CDR1 KGHSH, CDR2 LQKENI. Trimming cost V 3 bases and J 1 base; bases outside gene matches: 4. This CDR3 region has 18 residues. The CDR3 loop is CASSPGTSGRKSYNEQFF. The CDR3, as DNA: TGTGCCAGCTCACCCGGGACTAGCGGGAGGAAATCCTACAATGAGCAGTTCTTC.

Many counts were recorded for this clonotype. The J gene is TRBJ2-5, the V gene TRBV28; D uncertain. The CDR3 is made up of 14 amino acids. V lost 3 bases and J lost 3, with 11 bases in between. Germline V gene sequence: CDR1 MDHEN, CDR2 SYDVKM. CDR3 sequence (DNA): TGTGCCAGCAGTTTTCCAACAGTGAAAGAGACCCAGTACTTC. Translated, it gives CASSFPTVKETQYF.

Many counts were recorded for this clonotype. The genes are TRBV2 and TRBJ1-2, with 7 bases that match TRBD1. CDR1 is SNHLY and CDR2 is FYNNEI in the germline V gene. The V segment lost 7 bases and the J segment 4 bases; nucleotides outside the gene matches: 12. The CDR3 contains 15 residues. Written as DNA, the CDR3 is TGTGCCAGCACCCCAGGGAGGGGGCGCCTCTATGGCTACACCTTC. As protein: CASTPGRGRLYGYTF.

This clonotype is labeled medium-sized. The chain couples TRBV12-3 or TRBV12-4 to TRBJ2-1; D uncertain. The length of the CDR3 is 14 residues. Trimming left V 5 bases short and J 7 bases short, with 15 bases between. The chain's CDR3 is CASSRLGVRNEQFF. The CDR3 DNA reads as TGTGCCAGCAGTCGACTCGGTGTTAGGAATGAGCAGTTCTTC.

The gene calls are TRBV12-3 or TRBV12-4 and TRBJ2-3, with TRBD2 matching 12 bases. J gave up 7 bases and V 5 bases, and 7 bases lay outside the gene matches. The CDR3 runs to 15 residues. In nucleotides, the CDR3 is TGTGCCAGCAGTCCGACTAGCGGGAGTGCGAATACGCAGTATTTT. It encodes CASSPTSGSANTQYF.

This clonotype came up many times. The V gene is TRBV27, the J gene TRBJ2-1; 15 bases fit TRBD2. The germline V gene has CDR1 MNHEY and CDR2 SMNVEV (reference sequence). The junction had 8 bases not matched to a gene; V was cut back by 8 bases and J by 6 bases. This CDR3 is built from 16 residues. This CDR3 is CASWTSGRGGFNEQFF. The DNA for the CDR3 is TGTGCCAGCTGGACTAGCGGGAGGGGAGGGTTCAATGAGCAGTTCTTC.

Comment on this clonotype: One base away lies a much larger clone, so this may be a sequencing read error. The chain joins TRBV28 to TRBJ2-4; tentatively, D is TRBD2 (8 bases). The germline CDR1 and CDR2 sequences are MDHEN and SYDVKM. The CDR3 sequence is 17 residues long. CDR3 residues: CASSLSRGGTAENVQYF. The CDR3 nucleotides read TGTGCCAGCAGTTTATCTCGGGGGGGGACAGCGGAAAACGTTCAGTACTTC.

With respect to this clonotype: It is likely a read error: a sequence one base away is far more abundant. The chain carries TRBV6-4 and TRBJ2-2; a possible D gene is TRBD1 (6 bases). Looked up from germline, CDR1 is MRHNA and CDR2 is SNTAGT. The CDR3 totals 15 residues. V was cut by 4 bases and J by 5 bases, with 14 bases left in between. The CDR3 loop reads CASSGQEAWTGELFF. The CDR3, as DNA: TGTGCCAGCAGTGGACAGGAGGCGTGGACCGGGGAGCTGTTTTTT.

This clonotype was detected ten times or more. The rearrangement joins TRBV20-1 to TRBJ1-1, with D perhaps matching TRBD1 (5 bases). The CDR3 covers 14 residues. V was trimmed by 7 bases and J by 0 bases, leaving 15 bases between them. Looked up from germline, CDR1 is DFQATT and CDR2 is SNEGSKA (reference sequence). The CDR3 loop reads CSVKPGRLNTEAFF. The CDR3 nucleotides read TGCAGTGTCAAGCCGGGACGGCTGAACACTGAAGCTTTCTTT.

On this clonotype itself: The likely explanation is a read error, given a far larger clone one base away. The chain joins TRBV20-1 to TRBJ2-7, with 9 bases aligning to TRBD2. Germline loops: CDR1 DFQATT, CDR2 SNEGSKA (reference sequence). The V and J ends lost 5 bases and 7 bases, in that order; junction bases with no gene match: 15. The CDR3 contains 15 residues. The DNA for the CDR3 is TGCAGTGCTTCCCTAGCGGGAATCGACTACAATGAGCAGTACTTC. Amino acid sequence: CSASLAGIDYNEQYF.

On this clonotype itself: This may arise from a read error, as a much more abundant clone is one base away. The V gene is TRBV6-1, the J gene TRBJ2-5, with 8 bases identical to TRBD1. There are 15 residues in the CDR3. Germline loops: CDR1 MNHNS, CDR2 SASEGT. CDR3 residues: CASSDRQGAWETKYF. The CDR3 DNA reads TGTGCCAGCAGTGATCGGCAGGGGGCTTGGGAGACCAAGTACTTC.

The rearrangement joins TRBV20-1 to TRBJ2-7; 8 bases fit TRBD2. V lost 6 bases, J lost 6 bases, and 10 bases stayed unmatched. The CDR3 contains 13 residues. In germline, CDR1 is DFQATT, CDR2 SNEGSKA (reference sequence). The CDR3 DNA reads TGCAGTGCGAAAACTAGCGGTTGCGGCGAGCAGTACTTC. Translating gives CSAKTSGCGEQYF.